One sample yielded the 21 T cell receptor beta chains listed below, sequenced in a study of cytomegalovirus exposure and HLA in healthy donors. TCRdb's copy holds only in-frame clones and misses some; the assay was immunoSEQ multiplex PCR. The data contain fewer than 200,000 clones, around 85% of them singletons. Sequencing was performed on PBMCs. The receptor set was obtained from a man younger than 30 in good health and CMV-seropositive.

This sequence joins TRBV29-1 and TRBJ2-7; 9 positions agree with TRBD1. Losses at the gene ends were 7 bases for V and 3 bases for J; bases not matched to a gene: 7. The germline gives CDR1 SQVTM, CDR2 ANQGSEA. The CDR3 is 13 amino acids. Here the CDR3 reads CSANRGRGYEQYF. CDR3 bases: TGCAGCGCGAACAGGGGGCGCGGCTACGAGCAGTACTTC.

A few counts support this clone. The chain couples TRBV6-1 to TRBJ2-2; 11 bases are shared with TRBD2. This CDR3 has 15 residues. Losses at the gene ends were 0 bases for V and 6 bases for J; bases not matched to a gene: 0. Germline V lookup: CDR1 MNHNS, CDR2 SASEGT. In nucleotides, the CDR3 is TGTGCCAGCAGTGAAGCTAGCGGGGGGGCCGGGGAGCTGTTTTTT. Translating gives CASSEASGGAGELFF.

This chain links TRBV9 with TRBJ2-7; no clear D. This CDR3 is 12 amino acids long. In germline, CDR1 is SGDLS, CDR2 YYNGEE. Trimming left V 0 bases short and J 4 bases short, with 5 bases between. CDR3 residues: CASSVDEYEQYF. The DNA for the CDR3 is TGTGCCAGCAGCGTAGACGAGTACGAGCAGTACTTC.

The chain carries TRBV28 and TRBJ1-3; possibly TRBD1 for D (6 bases). The CDR3 runs 17 residues. Trimming took off 6 bases at V and 4 bases at J, with 22 bases between the two ends. The germline gives CDR1 MDHEN, CDR2 SYDVKM. This CDR3 reads CASRHFLGGARGNTIYF. The CDR3 DNA is TGTGCCAGCAGACACTTCTTGGGGGGGGCGCGGGGAAACACCATATATTTT.

The CDR3 region has the DNA TGTGCCAGCAGTCATAGCGGGAGGGCCGGGGGGGAGCAGTTCTTC. Translated: CASSHSGRAGGEQFF. The chain is built from TRBV28 and TRBJ2-1; 11 bases agree with TRBD2. The CDR3 is 15 amino acids. Per the germline V gene, CDR1 is MDHEN and CDR2 is SYDVKM. After removal of 5 bases from V and 10 bases from J, the junction contained 10 bases not matched to a gene. Looking up the rest from reference TRBV28 and TRBJ2-1 gives the full variable domain: DVKVTQSSRYLVKRTGEKVFLECVQDMDHENMFWYRQDPGLGLRLIYFSYDVKMKEKGDIPEGYSVSREKKERFSLILESASTNQTSMYLCASSHSGRAGGEQFFGPGTRLTVL.

This clone has just one count. CDR3 sequence reads: CASSGTGDNEKLFF. The CDR3, as DNA: TGTGCCAGCAGCGGGACAGGTGATAATGAAAAACTGTTTTTT. The chain is built from TRBV7-9 and TRBJ1-4; 8 bases line up with TRBD1. The CDR3 runs to 14 residues. CDR1 is SEHNR and CDR2 is FQNEAQ in the germline V gene (reference sequence). The V segment lost 5 bases and the J segment 4 bases; nucleotides outside the gene matches: 3.

V and J are TRBV5-4 and TRBJ1-2; a weak D match, TRBD1 (5 bases). The V end lost 2 bases, the J end lost 5 bases, and 16 bases lay between the germline ends. CDR3 size: 15 residues. Germline assignment: CDR1 SGHNT and CDR2 YYREEE (reference sequence). The CDR3 DNA reads TGTGCCAGCAGCTTTGGGGGGGAGGGGTATTATGGCTACACCTTC. This encodes CASSFGGEGYYGYTF.

The chain is built from TRBV7-8 and TRBJ2-2; D is perhaps TRBD2 (6 bases). The CDR3 contains 17 residues. V lost 5 bases to trimming and J lost 4 bases, with 20 bases between them. The germline V gene has CDR1 SGHVS and CDR2 FQNEAQ. The chain's CDR3 is CASSGQEGRRGTGELFF. As DNA, the CDR3 is TGTGCCAGCAGCGGCCAGGAGGGCAGGCGGGGCACCGGGGAGCTGTTTTTT.

This CDR3 is CASSPGQLNTEAFF. The CDR3 region has the DNA TGCGCCAGCAGCCCCGGACAGTTGAACACTGAAGCTTTCTTT. This chain joins TRBV4-1 and TRBJ1-1, with D perhaps TRBD1 (6 bases). The CDR3 covers 14 residues. Germline CDR1 MGHRA, CDR2 YSYEKL. V was clipped by 4 bases and J by 0 bases, with 9 bases between them.

The chain links TRBV27 to TRBJ1-2; a possible D gene is TRBD1 (6 bases). The V gene's germline CDR1 is MNHEY and CDR2 SMNVEV (reference sequence). The CDR3 consists of 13 residues. V lost 5 bases to trimming and J lost 3 bases, with 10 bases between them. CDR3 loop: CASSATGHYGYTF. For the CDR3, the DNA is TGTGCCAGCAGTGCAACAGGGCACTATGGCTACACCTTC.

This rearrangement joins TRBV2 to TRBJ2-1, with 10 bases fitting TRBD2. The V gene end was trimmed by 6 bases and the J gene end by 0 bases; junction bases not matched to a gene: 8. CDR1 is SNHLY, CDR2 FYNNEI, per germline. CDR3 size: 17 residues. This CDR3 reads CASSGLAEMSSYNEQFF. Written as DNA, the CDR3 is TGTGCCAGCAGCGGACTAGCGGAGATGAGCTCCTACAATGAGCAGTTCTTC.

Here the CDR3 reads CASSSEPGQPNYGYTF. CDR3 in DNA: TGTGCCAGCAGCTCGGAACCGGGACAACCCAACTATGGCTACACCTTC. The genes are TRBV5-4 and TRBJ1-2, with a weak D call TRBD1 (6 bases). V was shortened by 3 bases and J by 2 bases, with 17 bases between the two germline ends. The CDR3 contains 16 residues. Germline V gives CDR1 SGHNT, CDR2 YYREEE (reference sequence).

The chain has TRBV10-2 and TRBJ2-6, with D possibly TRBD1 on 8 matching bases. The CDR3 sequence is 17 residues long. In germline, CDR1 is WSHSY, CDR2 SAAADI. Trimming left V 7 bases short and J 1 base short, with 17 bases between. CDR3 coding DNA: TGCGCCAGCAACCCCGGACAGGGAGGGTCTGGGGCCAACGTCCTGACTTTC. Its translation is CASNPGQGGSGANVLTF.

The gene calls are TRBV12-5 and TRBJ2-5, with 9 bases that match TRBD2. The CDR3 consists of 19 residues. After removal of 1 base from V and 5 bases from J, the junction contained 17 bases not matched to a gene. Germline V gives CDR1 LGHNT, CDR2 FRNRAP. CDR3 DNA: TGTGCTAGTGGTTTGGACCCTCTCTCTCGGCTAGCGGGGAGGGAGACCCAGTACTTC. Translation: CASGLDPLSRLAGRETQYF.

This chain uses TRBV9 with TRBJ2-5, with 7 bases aligning to TRBD1. CDR1 is SGDLS, CDR2 YYNGEE, per germline. Trimming removed 0 bases from V and 4 bases from J; junction bases left unmatched: 3. The CDR3 runs 14 residues. CDR3 coding DNA: TGTGCCAGCAGCGTAGGACAGGGTACAGAGACCCAGTACTTC. It is translated as CASSVGQGTETQYF.

This chain joins TRBV11-2 and TRBJ2-7; perhaps TRBD1 as D (6 bases). The CDR3 is 15 residues long. V was cut by 0 bases and J by 4 bases, with 13 bases left in between. Germline lookup yields CDR1 SGHAT and CDR2 FQNNGV. Here the CDR3 reads CASSLDRGQVYEQYF. Here the CDR3 DNA reads TGTGCCAGCAGCTTAGACAGGGGCCAAGTGTACGAGCAGTACTTC.

The CDR3: CASSSPSGGLRAEQYF. In nucleotides, the CDR3 is TGTGCCAGCAGTTCCCCTAGCGGGGGTCTTAGGGCCGAGCAGTACTTC. The chain joins TRBV28 to TRBJ2-7, with TRBD2 matching over 10 bases. Trimming cost V 4 bases and J 6 bases; bases outside gene matches: 12. Germline CDR1 and CDR2: MDHEN and SYDVKM. The CDR3 has 16 residues.

This clone has more than one count but fewer than ten. The chain employs TRBV4-1 and TRBJ1-3; D possibly corresponds to TRBD1 (6 bases). The CDR3 is made up of 14 amino acids. V was clipped by 0 bases and J by 8 bases, with 11 bases between them. Germline lookup yields CDR1 MGHRA and CDR2 YSYEKL. DNA for the CDR3: TGCGCCAGCAGCCAAGATCACAGGGCTGACACCATATATTTT. Translating gives CASSQDHRADTIYF.

The genes are TRBV7-2 and TRBJ2-1; possibly TRBD1 for D (5 bases). Trimming stripped 4 bases from V and 9 bases from J, with 19 bases between. The CDR3 totals 15 residues. From germline, CDR1 is SGHTA and CDR2 FQGNSA. CDR3 region: CASSSVGSGNFEQFF. The CDR3 region has the DNA TGTGCCAGCAGCTCAGTCGGGTCAGGGAATTTTGAGCAGTTCTTC. The variable domain in full, with the rest retrieved from reference TRBV7-2 and TRBJ2-1, is GAGVSQSPSNKVTEKGKDVELRCDPISGHTALYWYRQSLGQGLEFLIYFQGNSAPDKSGLPSDRFSAERTGGSVSTLTIQRTQQEDSAVYLCASSSVGSGNFEQFFGPGTRLTVL.

This clone has just a few counts. In DNA, the CDR3 is TGCACCAGCAGCCAAGATGGGGGGATAGGGACGGGAAGGCTCGAGCAGTACTTC. Translated, it gives CTSSQDGGIGTGRLEQYF. The chain joins TRBV1 to TRBJ2-7; TRBD2 is the table's D call, not checked against the DNA. TRBV1 is flagged as a pseudogene. The CDR3 loop spans 18 amino acids.

This clone was detected only once. The rearrangement joins TRBV7-2 to TRBJ2-6; 7 nucleotides align to TRBD1. CDR1 and CDR2 from the germline V gene are SGHTA and FQGNSA. The junction had 5 bases not matched to a gene; V was cut back by 6 bases and J by 0 bases. This CDR3 region has 16 residues. The CDR3: CASRGQLISGANVLTF. CDR3 nucleotide sequence: TGTGCCAGCAGGGGACAGCTAATCTCTGGGGCCAACGTCCTGACTTTC.